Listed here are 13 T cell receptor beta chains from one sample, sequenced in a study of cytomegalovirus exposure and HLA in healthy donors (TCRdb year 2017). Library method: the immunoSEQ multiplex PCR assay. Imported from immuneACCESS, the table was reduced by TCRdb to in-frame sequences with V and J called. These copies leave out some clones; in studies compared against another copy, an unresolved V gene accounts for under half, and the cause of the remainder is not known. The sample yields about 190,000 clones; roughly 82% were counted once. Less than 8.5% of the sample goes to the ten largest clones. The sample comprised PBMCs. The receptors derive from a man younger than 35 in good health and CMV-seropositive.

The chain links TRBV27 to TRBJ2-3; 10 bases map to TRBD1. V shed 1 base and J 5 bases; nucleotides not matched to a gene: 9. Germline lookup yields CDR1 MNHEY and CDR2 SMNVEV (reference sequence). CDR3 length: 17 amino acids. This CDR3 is CASSLFSGQGVGDTQYF. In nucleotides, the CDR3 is TGTGCCAGCAGTTTATTTTCCGGACAGGGGGTAGGAGATACGCAGTATTTT.

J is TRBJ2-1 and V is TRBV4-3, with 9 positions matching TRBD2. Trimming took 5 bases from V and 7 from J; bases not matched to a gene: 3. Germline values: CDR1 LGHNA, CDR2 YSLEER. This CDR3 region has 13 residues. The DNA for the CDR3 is TGCGCCAGCAGCTTCGGACTAGCGAATGAGCAGTTCTTC. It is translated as CASSFGLANEQFF.

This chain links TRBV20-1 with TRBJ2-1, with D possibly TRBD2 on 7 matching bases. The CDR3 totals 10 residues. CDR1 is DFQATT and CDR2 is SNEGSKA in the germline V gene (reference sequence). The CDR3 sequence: CRPDRGAQFF. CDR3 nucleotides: TGCAGGCCAGATCGGGGGGCACAGTTCTTC.

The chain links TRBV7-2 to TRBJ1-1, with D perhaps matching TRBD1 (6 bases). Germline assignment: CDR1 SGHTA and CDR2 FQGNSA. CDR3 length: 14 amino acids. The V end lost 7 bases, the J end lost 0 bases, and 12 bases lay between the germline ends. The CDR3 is CASTKQGLNTEAFF. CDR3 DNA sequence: TGTGCCAGCACCAAACAGGGCCTGAACACTGAAGCTTTCTTT.

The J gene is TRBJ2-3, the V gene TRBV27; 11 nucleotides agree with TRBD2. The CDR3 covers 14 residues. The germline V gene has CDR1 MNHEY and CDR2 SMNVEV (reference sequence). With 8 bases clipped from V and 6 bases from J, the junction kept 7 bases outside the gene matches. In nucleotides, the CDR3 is TGTGCCAGCGGCCTACTAGCGGGGGCGGATACGCAGTATTTT. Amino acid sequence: CASGLLAGADTQYF.

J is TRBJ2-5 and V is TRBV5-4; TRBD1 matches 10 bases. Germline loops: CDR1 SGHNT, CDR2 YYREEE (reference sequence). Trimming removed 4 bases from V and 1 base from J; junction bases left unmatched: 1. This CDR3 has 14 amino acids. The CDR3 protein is CASSGTGAQETQYF. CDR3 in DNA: TGTGCCAGCAGCGGGACAGGGGCCCAAGAGACCCAGTACTTC.

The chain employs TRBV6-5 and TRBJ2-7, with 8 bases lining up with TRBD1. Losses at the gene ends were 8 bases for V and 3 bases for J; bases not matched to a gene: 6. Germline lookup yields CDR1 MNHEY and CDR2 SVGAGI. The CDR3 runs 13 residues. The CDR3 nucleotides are TGTGCCAGCGGAACCGGGACAGGCTACGAGCAGTACTTC. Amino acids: CASGTGTGYEQYF.

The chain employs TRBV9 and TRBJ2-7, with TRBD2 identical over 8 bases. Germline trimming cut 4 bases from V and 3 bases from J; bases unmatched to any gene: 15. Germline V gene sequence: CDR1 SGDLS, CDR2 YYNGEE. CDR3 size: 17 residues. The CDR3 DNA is TGTGCCAGCAGCCCCGGTAGCGGGAAAACTTACCACTACGAGCAGTACTTC. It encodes CASSPGSGKTYHYEQYF.

The CDR3 DNA follows: TGTGCCACCAGCAGACCGGGGGAGACGGAGACCCAGTACTTC. It translates to CATSRPGETETQYF. The chain joins TRBV15 to TRBJ2-5; D possibly corresponds to TRBD2 (6 bases). CDR1 and CDR2 (germline): LNHNV, YYDKDF (reference sequence). This CDR3 has 14 residues. With 2 bases removed from V and 5 bases from J, the gap between germline ends came to 12 bases.

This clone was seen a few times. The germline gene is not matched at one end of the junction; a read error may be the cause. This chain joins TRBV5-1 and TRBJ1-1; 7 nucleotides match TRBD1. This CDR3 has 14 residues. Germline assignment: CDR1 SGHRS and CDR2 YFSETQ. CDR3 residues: CASSSLLGQGQLMF. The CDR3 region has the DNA TGCGCCAGCAGCTCCCTACTAGGGCAGGGACAGCTGATGTTT. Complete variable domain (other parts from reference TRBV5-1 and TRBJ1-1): KAGVTQTPRYLIKTRGQQVTLSCSPISGHRSVSWYQQTPGQGLQFLFEYFSETQRNKGNFPGRFSGRQFSNSRSEMNVSTLELGDSALYLCASSSLLGQGQLMFGQGTRLTVV.

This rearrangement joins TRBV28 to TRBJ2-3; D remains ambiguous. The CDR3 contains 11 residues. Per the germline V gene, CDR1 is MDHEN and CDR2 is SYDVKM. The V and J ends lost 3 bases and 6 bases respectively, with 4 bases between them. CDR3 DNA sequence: TGTGCCAGCAGTTTCTCCGATACGCAGTATTTT. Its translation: CASSFSDTQYF.

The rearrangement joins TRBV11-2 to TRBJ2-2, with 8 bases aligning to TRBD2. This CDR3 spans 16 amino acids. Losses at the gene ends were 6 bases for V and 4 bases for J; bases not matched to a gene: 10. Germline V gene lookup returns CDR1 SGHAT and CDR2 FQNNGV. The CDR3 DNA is TGTGCCAGCAGTCTTTTACCGCTAGCGGGCACCGGGGAGCTGTTTTTT. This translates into CASSLLPLAGTGELFF.

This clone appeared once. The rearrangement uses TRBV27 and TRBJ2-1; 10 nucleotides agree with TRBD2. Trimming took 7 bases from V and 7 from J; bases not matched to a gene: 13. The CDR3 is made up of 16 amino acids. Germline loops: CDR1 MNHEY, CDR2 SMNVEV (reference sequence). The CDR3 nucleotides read TGTGCCAGCAACGACCCTGGAGCGGGAGGGATTAATGAGCAGTTCTTC. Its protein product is CASNDPGAGGINEQFF.